These 27 T cell receptor beta chains were sequenced from one sample in a study of tumor and adjacent non-tumor tissue in lung cancer. The template was RNA from unsorted bulk tissue. The library came from three nested PCR rounds adapted from ARM-PCR protocols. One entry per CDR3 protein, called by TCRdb with MiXCR from the multiplex PCR reads. The sample has tens of thousands of distinct CDR3 sequences; around 64% are singletons. The sequenced material came from lung tumor tissue. The source is a man in his fifties or sixties with non-small cell lung cancer.

As for this clonotype: One junction end does not reproduce the germline sequence, and a read error may be involved. The chain's CDR3 is CASSHSSTGYTF. The CDR3 DNA sequence: TGTGCTAGCAGTCACTCTTCGACAGGCTACACCTTC. The chain is built from TRBV6-2 or TRBV6-3 and TRBJ1-2, with D hard to call. This CDR3 region has 12 residues. CDR1 is MNHEY and CDR2 is SVGEGT in the germline V gene.

With respect to this clonotype: This may arise from a read error, as a much more abundant clone is one base away. V usage is TRBV12-3 or TRBV12-4 and J usage is TRBJ2-3; no reliable D call. This CDR3 is built from 15 residues. In nucleotides, the CDR3 is TGTGTCAGCAGTAAAAGTGGTTTCAGCACAGATACGCAGTATTTT. Amino acid sequence: CVSSKSGFSTDTQYF.

As for this clonotype: One end of the junction fails to match germline, which may point to a read error. The V and J genes are TRBV6-2 or TRBV6-3 and TRBJ2-7; 7 nucleotides match TRBD1. The V gene's germline CDR1 is MNHEY and CDR2 SVGEGT. The CDR3 consists of 16 residues. CDR3 region: CANSFDDRVHTYGQYF. The DNA of the CDR3 is TGTGCCAACAGTTTCGACGACAGGGTCCACACCTACGGGCAGTACTTC.

As regards this clonotype: A much larger clone is a single base away; this may be a read error. The V and J genes are TRBV7-9 and TRBJ2-1, with D possibly TRBD2 on 5 matching bases. The CDR3 totals 12 residues. Germline-derived CDR1 and CDR2 are SEHNR and FQNEAQ (reference sequence). CDR3 sequence reads: CTSSLASNEQFF. CDR3 in DNA: TGTACCAGCAGCTTAGCGAGCAATGAGCAGTTCTTC.

To note about this clonotype: One end of the junction is discordant with germline, which a read error may explain. The chain couples TRBV4-1 to TRBJ1-1; weak D call: TRBD1 (5 bases). Per the germline V gene, CDR1 is MGHRA and CDR2 is YSYEKL. The CDR3 spans 11 residues. The chain's CDR3 is CASSQGTEVFF. For the CDR3, the DNA is TGTGCCAGCAGTCAAGGGACTGAAGTTTTCTTT.

Remarks on this clonotype: A read error may be the cause here, since a much bigger clone is one base away. The V call is TRBV29-1, the J call TRBJ1-1, with D unresolved. Trimming took off 4 bases at V and 6 bases at J, with 12 bases between the two ends. Germline assignment: CDR1 SQVTM and CDR2 ANQGSEA. This CDR3 spans 12 amino acids. The CDR3 spells CSVAAERPEAFF. In nucleotides, the CDR3 is TGCAGCGTTGCGGCGGAGAGGCCTGAAGCTTTCTTT.

Turning to this clonotype: Because it lacks the conserved phenylalanine or tryptophan at the end, this CDR3 is likely a read error. No DNA is shown, since the ends of the CDR3 on it are uncertain; the CDR3 is the one TCRdb lists. The chain employs TRBV4-1 and TRBJ1-1. Germline values: CDR1 MGHRA, CDR2 YSYEKL. The CDR3 length is 13 residues, termini included. The CDR3 loop is CASSQASNTEASL.

V usage is TRBV7-8 and J usage is TRBJ1-5; unclear D gene. The end of the DNA fits TRBJ2-3 better, so the J call may be wrong. The CDR3 contains 13 residues. Looked up from germline, CDR1 is SGHVS and CDR2 is FQNEAQ. The CDR3 spells CASSLVLGQPQYF. The CDR3 DNA is TGTGCCAGCAGCTTAGTTCTCGGTCAGCCTCAGTATTTT.

For this clonotype: The junction departs from the called germline gene at one end, perhaps through a read error. The V call is TRBV6-5, the J call TRBJ1-2; no clear D. Germline lookup yields CDR1 MNHEY and CDR2 SVGAGI. The CDR3 is 14 amino acids. CDR3 sequence reads: CASSSKIANYGYTF. In nucleotides, the CDR3 is TGTGCCAGTAGTTCAAAGATAGCTAACTATGGCTACACCTTC.

As to this clonotype: A much bigger clone sits one base away, suggesting this may be a read error. The chain recombines TRBV20-1 with TRBJ1-5, with 8 bases that match TRBD1. In germline, CDR1 is DFQATT, CDR2 SNEGSKA (reference sequence). The V segment lost 0 bases and the J segment 11 bases; nucleotides outside the gene matches: 9. CDR3 length: 14 residues. The CDR3 region is CSARDRGPGQSQHF. CDR3 in DNA: TGCAGTGCTAGAGACAGGGGGCCGGGACAGTCCCAGCATTTT.

With respect to this clonotype: The junction departs from the called germline gene at one end, perhaps through a read error. Here the CDR3 reads CAISTAGTRGIYEQFF. The DNA for the CDR3 is TGTGCCATCAGTACCGCCGGGACTAGGGGGATCTATGAGCAGTTCTTC. This rearrangement joins TRBV6-2 or TRBV6-3 to TRBJ2-1, with 8 bases fitting TRBD2. CDR1 and CDR2 from the germline V gene are MNHEY and SVGEGT. The CDR3 has 16 residues.

The gene calls are TRBV4-1 and TRBJ1-2, with a weak D call TRBD1 (6 bases). Germline lookup yields CDR1 MGHRA and CDR2 YSYEKL. Trimming shortened V by 2 bases and J by 6 bases, and 16 bases separated the two germline ends. This CDR3 has 15 amino acids. This CDR3 reads CASSQRGLVQDGYTF. The DNA of the CDR3 is TGCGCCAGCAGCCAAAGGGGGTTGGTACAGGATGGCTACACCTTC.

The chain carries TRBV15 and TRBJ2-3; TRBD2 matches 11 bases. V shed 2 bases, J shed 0 bases, and the junction held 7 bases outside the gene matches. This CDR3 comprises 18 residues. CDR1 is LNHNV, CDR2 YYDKDF, per germline (reference sequence). The CDR3 protein is CATSRIPGLAVSTDTQYF. DNA for the CDR3: TGTGCCACCAGCAGAATCCCGGGACTAGCGGTTAGCACAGATACGCAGTATTTT.

Of note for this clonotype: With a much larger clone just one base away, this may be a read error. The J gene is TRBJ1-5, the V gene TRBV20-1; TRBD1 matches at 8 bases. Germline V gene lookup returns CDR1 DFQATT and CDR2 SNEGSKA (reference sequence). This CDR3 is 17 amino acids long. CDR3 nucleotide sequence: TGCAGTGTTAGAGATCCTTCAGGGGGCAGGGGCAATCAGCCCCAGCATTTT. Translation gives CSVRDPSGGRGNQPQHF.

A remark on this clonotype: The junction departs from the called germline gene at one end, perhaps through a read error. The chain links TRBV4-3 to TRBJ2-7, with D unclear. Germline CDR1 LGHNA, CDR2 YSLEER. CDR3 size: 13 residues. As DNA, the CDR3 is TGCGCCAGCGGCCACGACACTGGCTACGAGCAGTACTTC. Translating gives CASGHDTGYEQYF.

The V and J genes are TRBV29-1 and TRBJ2-5; D call uncertain. Germline V gene lookup returns CDR1 SQVTM and CDR2 ANQGSEA. V lost 1 base and J 5 bases, leaving 11 bases between the germline ends. The CDR3 is 13 residues long. This chain's CDR3 is CSVEGLEHETQYF. CDR3 DNA sequence: TGCAGCGTTGAAGGATTGGAGCATGAGACCCAGTACTTC.

This clonotype was observed at least ten times. The chain recombines TRBV20-1 with TRBJ2-3, with D unclear. V was cut by 6 bases and J by 6 bases, with 10 bases left in between. CDR3 length: 11 residues. CDR1 is DFQATT and CDR2 is SNEGSKA in the germline V gene (reference sequence). The CDR3 coding sequence is TGCAGTGCGGAAACCAAGGATACGCAGTATTTT. As protein: CSAETKDTQYF.

As for this clonotype: The junction departs from the called germline gene at one end, perhaps through a read error. The chain employs TRBV29-1 and TRBJ2-2; D may correspond to TRBD1 or TRBD2 (5 bases each). This CDR3 is built from 13 residues. CDR1 and CDR2 (germline): SQVTM, ANQGSEA. The CDR3 here is CSVSVAGFGEMFF. CDR3 bases: TGCAGCGTTTCCGTGGCAGGGTTCGGGGAGATGTTTTTT.

A note on this clonotype: A much larger clone differs from this one at a single base, so this may be a read error. This chain joins TRBV12-3 or TRBV12-4 and TRBJ2-5; maybe TRBD2 (6 bases). CDR3 length: 12 residues. CDR3 loop: CVSTGTQETQYF. CDR3 nucleotides: TGTGTCAGCACCGGGACTCAAGAGACCCAGTACTTC.

Concerning this clonotype: This could be a read error, since a much larger clone is one nucleotide away. V gene TRBV6-2 or TRBV6-3 combines with J gene TRBJ2-2; the D is unclear. This CDR3 region has 15 residues. CDR1 is MNHEY and CDR2 is SVGEGT in the germline V gene. CDR3 sequence reads: CVSSWEGQNTGELFF. The CDR3 bases are TGTGTCAGCAGTTGGGAAGGGCAGAACACCGGGGAGCTGTTTTTT.

This clonotype occurred a few times. One end of the junction does not line up with germline, which may come from a read error. V is TRBV7-8 and J is TRBJ2-7, with D unclear. The CDR3 length is 15 residues. CDR1 is SGHVS, CDR2 FQNEAQ, per germline. The CDR3 nucleotides read TGTGCCAGCAGCGACGACCTAATGAGGTCCTACAAGCAGTACTTC. Amino acid sequence: CASSDDLMRSYKQYF.

A remark on this clonotype: This may stem from a read error, because a much larger clone lies one nucleotide away. The V gene is TRBV14, the J gene TRBJ1-5; 8 bases fit TRBD1. With 4 bases clipped from V and 0 bases from J, the junction kept 14 bases outside the gene matches. The CDR3 covers 19 residues. Germline V gene data show CDR1 as SGHDN and CDR2 as FVKESK. In nucleotides, the CDR3 is TGTGCCAGCAGCCGAGTAGGACAGGGCCCACGAATTAGCAATCAGCCCCAGCATTTT. Translating gives CASSRVGQGPRISNQPQHF.

As regards this clonotype: Just one base apart from a much larger clone, this may be a read error. The V and J genes are TRBV5-1 and TRBJ2-1, with D perhaps TRBD1 (5 bases). The germline gives CDR1 SGHRS, CDR2 YFSETQ. The CDR3 length is 13 residues. The CDR3 DNA reads as TGCCCCAGCAGGGCGGTCTCCTACAATGAGCAGTTCTTC. Its translation: CPSRAVSYNEQFF.

Regarding this clonotype: This may stem from a read error, because a much larger clone lies one nucleotide away. The genes are TRBV20-1 and TRBJ1-2; D is unresolved. The V end lost 4 bases, the J end lost 7 bases, and 13 bases lay between the germline ends. The CDR3 has 12 residues. Looked up from germline, CDR1 is DFQATT and CDR2 is SNEGSKA (reference sequence). The CDR3 coding sequence is TGCAGTGCTATAAAACCCGGGAGTGGCTACACCTTC. It yields the protein CSAIKPGSGYTF.

This clonotype has a single count. Germline is not matched at one junction end, which may reflect a read error. The rearrangement uses TRBV4-2 and TRBJ2-5; D is undetermined. Germline CDR1 reads LGHNA; CDR2 reads YNFKEQ. The CDR3 runs 15 residues. CDR3: CACSQAAGLRKTQYF. In nucleotides, the CDR3 is TGTGCCTGCAGCCAAGCCGCAGGTTTGAGGAAGACCCAGTACTTC.

This clonotype appeared a single time. With a much larger clone just one base away, this may be a read error. This chain uses TRBV28 with TRBJ2-1, with D tentatively TRBD1 (8 bases). The CDR3 runs to 14 residues. Per the germline V gene, CDR1 is MDHEN and CDR2 is SYDVKM. The CDR3 bases are TGTGCCGGCAGACGAGGACAGGGAGGGAATGAGCAGTTCTTC. Encoded protein: CAGRRGQGGNEQFF.

In this sample, this clonotype turned up many times. V gene TRBV6-6 combines with J gene TRBJ2-6; the D is unclear. The CDR3 sequence is 15 residues long. Per germline, CDR1 MNHNY and CDR2 SVGAGI (reference sequence). Trimming removed 7 bases at V and 0 bases at J, with 10 bases between. CDR3 DNA: TGTGCCAGCACCTACCTGATCTCTGGGGCCAACGTCCTGACTTTC. It specifies CASTYLISGANVLTF.